This TCR beta chain was observed in a study of blood T cell repertoires in COVID-19. Overall study: Acute and convalescent COVID-19 specimens originated in the United States, Italy and Spain.

Followed over time, Seattle patients had been enrolled while infection was active. The CDR3 is 14 residues long. Trimming removed 5 bases from V and 5 bases from J, with 15 bases in between. In germline, CDR1 is SEHNR, CDR2 FQNEAQ (reference sequence). In the study's own analysis: It was from reference gene primer amplification that nucleated cell counts were estimated. This table comes from immunoSEQ multiplex PCR, and its TCRdb copy is limited to in-frame clones, with some not included. V, J and clone size derive from that table, while D and trimming were established from the DNA sequence. The sample contains 200,000 to 250,000 clones, more than 75% of which appear only once.

The V call is TRBV7-9, the J call TRBJ1-1; tentative D call: TRBD1 (5 bases). The TCR comes from an elderly woman with COVID-19, enrolled during active disease. Material for sequencing was peripheral blood. CDR3 region: CASSVGGHGTEAFF. As DNA, the CDR3 is TGTGCCAGCAGCGTAGGTGGACATGGAACTGAAGCTTTCTTT.